The 3 T cell receptor beta chains listed next were all sequenced from one sample in a study of cytomegalovirus exposure and HLA in healthy donors. Sequencing used immunoSEQ multiplex PCR; TCRdb keeps in-frame clones, though not all of them. The sample yields 300,000 to 350,000 clones, nearly 90% seen once. The sample was PBMCs. Receptors originate from a young man in good health and CMV-seronegative.

V gene TRBV10-3 combines with J gene TRBJ2-3; 9 bases map to TRBD2. From germline, CDR1 is ENHRY and CDR2 SYGVKD. With V trimmed by 2 bases and J by 6 bases, 9 bases remained unmatched. The CDR3 spans 16 residues. CDR3 in amino acids: CAISEGIAGAPDTQYF. DNA for the CDR3: TGTGCCATCAGTGAGGGTATAGCGGGGGCCCCTGATACGCAGTATTTT.

V usage is TRBV5-5 and J usage is TRBJ1-2; the D gene is possibly TRBD1 (6 bases). The germline V and J ends were trimmed by 0 bases and 4 bases, with 10 bases remaining between them. Germline CDR1 is SGHKS and CDR2 is YYEKEE (reference sequence). This CDR3 region has 14 residues. The CDR3 spells CASSLEVGGYGYTF. DNA for the CDR3: TGTGCCAGCAGCTTGGAGGTAGGGGGCTATGGCTACACCTTC.

The CDR3 DNA reads TGTGCCAGCAGCCAAGATATCGGCCAGGGGATTCGCTCACCCCTCCACTTT. Translated, it gives CASSQDIGQGIRSPLHF. The chain links TRBV14 to TRBJ1-6, with D possibly being TRBD1 (6 bases). The CDR3 length is 17 residues. Germline CDR1 SGHDN, CDR2 FVKESK. The ends were cut back, 0 bases at V and 10 bases at J, with 19 bases in the middle.